The sequence of this T cell receptor (beta chain) was determined in a study of cytomegalovirus exposure and HLA in healthy donors. At the level of the study: The platform used for the 100 to 150 validation repertoires matched that of the approximately 640 first-cohort repertoires, a later analysis reported. General study results and limits: Associated with cytomegalovirus, according to the listing, were around 160 TCR beta chains.

The protocol was immunoSEQ multiplex PCR, while the TCRdb copy is restricted to in-frame clones and leaves out a portion. The repertoire consists of 120,000 to 150,000 clones, with just under 85% occurring once and the leading ten covering around 1.4%. This clone was detected a few times. Its target is unknown. What was sequenced was PBMCs. This receptor was obtained from a woman aged 25-40 years in good health and CMV-seronegative.

CDR3: CASSHRDRASEQYF. CDR3 DNA sequence: TGTGCCAGCAGCCACCGGGACAGGGCGAGCGAGCAGTACTTC. The rearrangement links TRBV7-9 to TRBJ2-7; 9 bases are shared with TRBD1. CDR1 and CDR2 (germline): SEHNR, FQNEAQ (reference sequence). This CDR3 comprises 14 residues. The trim removed 5 bases at V and 6 bases at J, leaving 8 bases unmatched.